Following are 5 T cell receptor beta chains from one sample sequenced in a study of a mutant IDH1 vaccine in newly diagnosed glioma. Assay used: immunoSEQ multiplex PCR; TCRdb lists only in-frame clones, some missing. The sample comprises approximately 110,000 clones, roughly 90% of which are singletons, and 0.5% to 0.65% rests with the top ten. No antigen has been assigned to these receptors. Time point in this sample: week 11, during vaccination. A 20-mer mutant IDH1 peptide at 300 ug was injected subcutaneously with topical imiquimod. The input for sequencing was PBMCs, taken from a glioma patient whose treatment included an IDH1 peptide vaccine. These receptor sequences come from a woman between 45 and 65 years old with glioma.

This clone has a single count. The chain is built from TRBV7-2 and TRBJ2-7; the D gene is possibly TRBD1 (5 bases). The V and J ends lost 0 bases and 6 bases respectively, with 9 bases between them. The CDR3 totals 13 residues. Germline V CDR1 and CDR2: SGHTA, FQGNSA. This CDR3 is CASSLAQGAEQYF. The CDR3 DNA reads as TGTGCCAGCAGCTTAGCACAAGGGGCCGAGCAGTACTTC.

This clone has just a few counts. CDR3 coding DNA: TGCAGCGTGGGGGGGGAAGGGACAGGATCCGGATTGTACTTC. It encodes CSVGGEGTGSGLYF. The chain is built from TRBV29-1 and TRBJ2-4; perhaps TRBD1 as D (8 bases). The CDR3 is 14 amino acids. The V gene lost 6 bases and the J gene lost 15 bases, with 27 bases spanning the gap. Looked up from germline, CDR1 is SQVTM and CDR2 is ANQGSEA. The full variable domain, with the rest looked up from reference TRBV29-1 and TRBJ2-4, is SAVISQKPSRDICQRGTSLTIQCQVDSQVTMMFWYRQQPGQSLTLIATANQGSEATYESGFVIDKFPISRPNLTFSTLTVSNMSPEDSSIYLCSVGGEGTGSGLYFGAGTRLSVL.

This clone was counted once. The chain joins TRBV5-1 to TRBJ2-7; TRBD2 might be the D (5 bases). Germline-derived CDR1 and CDR2 are SGHRS and YFSETQ. The CDR3 extends over 13 amino acids. The ends were cut back, 7 bases at V and 6 bases at J, with 17 bases in the middle. CDR3 region: CASGGYQSLEQYF. In DNA form, the CDR3 reads TGCGCCAGCGGCGGGTACCAGTCTCTCGAGCAGTACTTC.

The chain couples TRBV6-5 to TRBJ2-7; D not certain. Trimming took 6 bases from V and 7 from J, leaving 10 bases between them. The CDR3 is 11 amino acids. The germline V gene encodes CDR1 MNHEY and CDR2 SVGAGI. The CDR3 protein is CASSTRREQYF. As DNA, the CDR3 is TGTGCCAGCAGCACTCGTAGGGAGCAGTACTTC.

The gene calls are TRBV2 and TRBJ2-7, with a tentative D call TRBD1 (6 bases). Germline CDR1 and CDR2: SNHLY and FYNNEI. V lost 10 bases and J lost 4, with 11 bases in between. The CDR3 length is 11 residues. The CDR3 DNA sequence: TGTGCCAAAACAGGGAATTACGAGCAGTACTTC. Translating gives CAKTGNYEQYF. Looking up the rest from reference TRBV2 and TRBJ2-7 gives the full variable domain: EPEVTQTPSHQVTQMGQEVILRCVPISNHLYFYWYRQILGQKVEFLVSFYNNEISEKSEIFDDQFSVERPDGSNFTLKIRSTKLEDSAMYFCAKTGNYEQYFGPGTRLTVT.